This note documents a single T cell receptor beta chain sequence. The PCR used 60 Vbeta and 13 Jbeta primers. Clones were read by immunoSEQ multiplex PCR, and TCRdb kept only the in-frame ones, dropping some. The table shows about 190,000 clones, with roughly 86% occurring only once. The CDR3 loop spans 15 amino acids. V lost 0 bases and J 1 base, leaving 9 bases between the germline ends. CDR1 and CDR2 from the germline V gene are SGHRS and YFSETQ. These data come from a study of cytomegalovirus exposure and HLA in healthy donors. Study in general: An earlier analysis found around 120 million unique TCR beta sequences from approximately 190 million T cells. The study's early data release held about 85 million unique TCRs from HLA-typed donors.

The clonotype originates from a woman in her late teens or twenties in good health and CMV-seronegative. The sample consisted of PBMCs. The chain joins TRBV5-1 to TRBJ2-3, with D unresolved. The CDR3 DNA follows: TGCGCCAGCAGCTTGGAACCCCAGGGCACAGATACGCAGTATTTT. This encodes CASSLEPQGTDTQYF.